The entry below gives a single T cell receptor beta chain sequence along with its context. The PCR had 60 Vbeta and 13 Jbeta primers. Sequencing used immunoSEQ multiplex PCR; TCRdb keeps in-frame clones, though not all of them. This table has about 180,000 clones, around 80% appearing once. This entry belongs to a study of cytomegalovirus exposure and HLA in healthy donors. Study details: Most genotyped donors, around 86% of about 430, had Caucasian-associated genetic ancestry.

This CDR3 has 16 residues. The J segment lost 2 bases and the V segment lost 2 bases, leaving 4 bases of the junction unmatched. Looked up from germline, CDR1 is SGHRS and CDR2 is YFSETQ. The receptor comes from a girl aged 10-17 years in good health and CMV-seropositive. The gene calls are TRBV5-1 and TRBJ2-1, with 10 bases lining up with TRBD2. The sample comprised PBMCs. The CDR3 here is CASSLLAGPPYNEQFF. The CDR3 DNA follows: TGCGCCAGCAGCTTACTAGCGGGACCCCCCTACAATGAGCAGTTCTTC.